This is a list of T cell receptor beta chains from one sample in a study of T cell changes during pregnancy in multiple sclerosis. Profiling relied on immunoSEQ multiplex PCR, and the TCRdb table lists in-frame clones only, not all of them. The sample records roughly 50,000 clones, 90% to 95% being singletons. The sample in question was CD8+ T cells from peripheral blood mononuclear cells, obtained in the third trimester of pregnancy. These receptors originate from a female donor with multiple sclerosis, enrolled in a pregnancy study. CDR3s include the opening cysteine and the closing phenylalanine or tryptophan. The order of the fields is V gene, clone size, D gene, J gene, CDR3 protein, CDR3 DNA. A D gene is named only where the DNA matches it firmly. Clone size is not always given. Where it is, it says once, few, many or a class for expanded clones.

>TRBV5-6|NA|NA|TRBJ2-1
CASSSETYYNEQFF
TGTGCCAGCAGCTCCGAGACATACTACAATGAGCAGTTCTTC
>TRBV2|NA|TRBD1|TRBJ2-2
CASSETGQVNTGELFF
TGTGCCAGCAGTGAAACGGGACAGGTGAACACCGGGGAGCTGTTTTTT
>TRBV9|NA|NA|TRBJ1-5
CASSVSANSNQPQHF
TGTGCCAGCAGCGTAAGCGCAAATAGCAATCAGCCCCAGCATTTT
>TRBV19|NA|NA|TRBJ1-3
CASSIDGDSGNTIYF
TGTGCCAGTAGTATAGACGGAGACTCTGGAAACACCATATATTTT
>TRBV5-1|NA|NA|TRBJ2-3
CASSQADTDTQYF
TGCGCCAGCAGCCAAGCGGACACAGATACGCAGTATTTT
>TRBV10-2|NA|NA|TRBJ2-7
CATSGLVSYEQYF
TGCGCCACGTCCGGACTGGTCTCCTACGAGCAGTACTTC
>TRBV5-1|NA|NA|TRBJ2-3
CASSFYGTIDTQYF
TGCGCCAGCAGCTTCTACGGGACAATAGATACGCAGTATTTT
>TRBV6-6|NA|NA|TRBJ2-7
CASSYYGGSSYEQYF
TGTGCCAGCAGTTACTATGGGGGCAGCTCCTACGAGCAGTACTTC
>TRBV7-9|NA|NA|TRBJ2-7
CASSPGGLSYEQYF
TGTGCCAGCAGCCCCGGGGGACTCTCCTACGAGCAGTACTTC
>TRBV10-3|NA|NA|TRBJ1-5
CAISDRGGPPQHF
TGTGCCATCAGTGACAGGGGAGGGCCGCCCCAGCATTTT
>TRBV6-1|once|NA|TRBJ2-7
CASSDRYRDYEQYF
TGTGCCAGCAGTGATCGGTACAGAGACTACGAGCAGTACTTC
>TRBV5-1|NA|TRBD1|TRBJ1-2
CASSPETGGLLGYTF
TGCGCCAGCAGCCCAGAGACAGGGGGCTTACTTGGCTACACCTTC
>TRBV7-9|NA|NA|TRBJ2-2
CASSPLQGTAGELFF
TGTGCCAGCAGCCCGTTACAGGGAACGGCCGGGGAGCTGTTTTTT
>TRBV6-1|NA|NA|TRBJ1-2
CASSVLGQNYGYTF
TGTGCCAGCAGTGTCTTAGGACAGAACTATGGCTACACCTTC
>TRBV5-5|NA|NA|TRBJ2-2
CASSLGLVTSGELFF
TGTGCCAGCAGCTTGGGTTTGGTCACAAGCGGGGAGCTGTTTTTT
>TRBV4-1|NA|NA|TRBJ1-3
CASSQEIPLEYSGNTIYF
TGCGCCAGCAGCCAAGAAATTCCCCTAGAATACTCTGGAAACACCATATATTTT
>TRBV19|NA|NA|TRBJ2-7
CASSRPGRRGRNWGILSSYEQYF
TGTGCCAGTAGTCGCCCGGGCCGGAGGGGTCGGAACTGGGGGATTTTAAGCTCCTACGAGCAGTACTTC
>TRBV15|NA|NA|TRBJ1-5
CATSRDSPTNQPQHF
TGTGCCACCAGCCGGGACTCCCCAACGAATCAGCCCCAGCATTTT
>TRBV11-2|NA|TRBD1|TRBJ2-1
CASSLVIQGSYNEQFF
TGTGCCAGCAGCTTAGTTATACAGGGGTCCTACAATGAGCAGTTCTTC
>TRBV30|NA|NA|TRBJ2-7
CAWSSGNFEQYF
TGTGCCTGGAGTTCAGGGAATTTCGAGCAGTACTTC
>TRBV10-2|NA|NA|TRBJ2-3
CATEWGLADTQYF
TGCGCCACGGAGTGGGGCTTGGCAGATACGCAGTATTTT
>TRBV11-2|NA|TRBD1|TRBJ2-1
CASSLGQGRLLAFYNEQFF
TGTGCCAGCAGCTTAGGACAGGGGCGGTTACTAGCCTTCTACAATGAGCAGTTCTTC
>TRBV5-5|NA|TRBD1|TRBJ1-1
CASSWTGGNTEAFF
TGTGCCAGCAGCTGGACAGGGGGGAACACTGAAGCTTTCTTT
>TRBV9|NA|TRBD2|TRBJ2-1
CASSVASGAYNEQFF
TGTGCCAGCAGCGTCGCTAGCGGAGCCTACAATGAGCAGTTCTTC
>TRBV19|NA|TRBD1|TRBJ2-1
CASSTRTGMVNNEQFF
TGTGCCAGTAGTACCCGGACAGGGATGGTTAACAATGAGCAGTTCTTC
>TRBV4-3|NA|TRBD1|TRBJ2-7
CASSQLVTGYEQYF
TGCGCCAGCAGCCAACTCGTGACAGGGTACGAGCAGTACTTC
>TRBV30|NA|NA|TRBJ2-3
CAWISVSTDTQYF
TGTGCCTGGATCTCGGTCAGCACAGATACGCAGTATTTT
>TRBV12-5|NA|NA|TRBJ2-7
CASGFGGIDEQYF
TGTGCTAGTGGTTTCGGAGGGATTGACGAGCAGTACTTC
>TRBV5-8|NA|NA|TRBJ2-5
CASSLDREETQYF
TGTGCCAGCAGCTTGGACAGGGAAGAGACCCAGTACTTC
>TRBV5-1|NA|NA|TRBJ2-7
CASSLWQGPNYEQYF
TGCGCCAGCAGCTTGTGGCAGGGGCCGAACTACGAGCAGTACTTC
>TRBV30|NA|NA|TRBJ1-2
CAWAQSANYGYTF
TGTGCCTGGGCACAATCAGCTAACTATGGCTACACCTTC
>TRBV4-1|NA|TRBD2|TRBJ2-2
CASSPRGGNTGELFF
TGCGCCAGCAGCCCCCGCGGGGGGAACACCGGGGAGCTGTTTTTT
>TRBV4-3|NA|TRBD2|TRBJ2-1
CASSHLVAGVEFF
TGCGCCAGCAGCCATTTGGTTGCGGGAGTAGAGTTCTTC
>TRBV5-5|once|NA|TRBJ2-5
CASSLWRPYREETQYF
TGTGCCAGCAGCTTGTGGCGGCCTTACAGGGAGGAGACCCAGTACTTC
>TRBV19|NA|NA|TRBJ1-2
CASSIDSGNGYTF
TGTGCCAGTAGTATAGACTCAGGGAATGGCTACACCTTC
>TRBV4-3|NA|TRBD1|TRBJ2-1
CASSLHRGRNNEQFF
TGCGCCAGCAGCCTCCACAGGGGCCGCAACAATGAGCAGTTCTTC
>TRBV14|NA|TRBD1|TRBJ2-5
CASSQETGDETQYF
TGTGCCAGCAGCCAAGAAACAGGGGATGAGACCCAGTACTTC
>TRBV7-2|NA|TRBD2|TRBJ2-2
CASSLEGLDFRELFF
TGTGCCAGCAGCTTAGAGGGACTAGATTTCCGGGAGCTGTTTTTT
>TRBV7-2|once|TRBD2|TRBJ2-1
CASSQAGTSGNEQFF
TGTGCCAGCAGCCAAGCGGGGACTAGCGGAAATGAGCAGTTCTTC
>TRBV19|once|TRBD1|TRBJ1-2
CASRLPGQGGVDYGYTF
TGTGCCAGTAGGCTACCGGGACAGGGAGGAGTCGACTATGGCTACACCTTC
>TRBV13|NA|NA|TRBJ2-5
CASSFGRLMGPQETQYF
TGTGCCAGCAGCTTCGGACGATTAATGGGGCCTCAAGAGACCCAGTACTTC
>TRBV4-1|NA|NA|TRBJ2-2
CASSQDGLGGTGELFF
TGCGCCAGCAGCCAAGATGGGCTAGGAGGCACCGGGGAGCTGTTTTTT
>TRBV11-2|NA|TRBD2|TRBJ2-1
CASSGGLAGGEQFF
TGTGCCAGCAGCGGGGGACTAGCGGGAGGTGAGCAGTTCTTC
>TRBV27|NA|NA|TRBJ2-6
CASSAYSGANVLTF
TGTGCCAGCAGTGCCTACTCTGGGGCCAACGTCCTGACTTTC
>TRBV4-3|NA|NA|TRBJ2-1
CASSQGPASSSYNEQFF
TGCGCCAGCAGCCAGGGGCCGGCCTCATCCTCCTACAATGAGCAGTTCTTC
>TRBV5-1|NA|TRBD1|TRBJ2-7
CASKPGQGAHYEQYF
TGCGCCAGCAAGCCGGGACAGGGGGCCCACTACGAGCAGTACTTC
>TRBV5-5|NA|TRBD1|TRBJ1-5
CASSPTGAGNQPQHF
TGTGCCAGCAGCCCGACAGGGGCGGGCAATCAGCCCCAGCATTTT
>TRBV7-9|NA|TRBD2|TRBJ2-7
CASSLVASGSYEQYF
TGTGCCAGCAGCTTAGTGGCTAGCGGGAGCTACGAGCAGTACTTC